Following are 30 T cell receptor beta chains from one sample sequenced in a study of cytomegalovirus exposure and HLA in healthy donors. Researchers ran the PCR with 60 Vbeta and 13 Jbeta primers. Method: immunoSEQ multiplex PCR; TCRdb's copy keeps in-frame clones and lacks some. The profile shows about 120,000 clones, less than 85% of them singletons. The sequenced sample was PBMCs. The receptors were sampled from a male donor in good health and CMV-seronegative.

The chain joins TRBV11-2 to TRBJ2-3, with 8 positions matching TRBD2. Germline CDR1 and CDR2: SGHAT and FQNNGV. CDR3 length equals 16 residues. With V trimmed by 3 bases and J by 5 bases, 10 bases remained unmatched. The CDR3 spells CASSFRLAGFLDTQYF. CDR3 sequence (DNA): TGTGCCAGCAGCTTCCGGCTAGCGGGTTTCTTAGATACGCAGTATTTT.

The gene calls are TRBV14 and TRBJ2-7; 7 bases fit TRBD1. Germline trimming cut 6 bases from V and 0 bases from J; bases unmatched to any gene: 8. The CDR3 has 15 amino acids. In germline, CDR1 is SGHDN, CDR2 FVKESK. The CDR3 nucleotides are TGTGCCAGCAGTCGCCCCGGACAGGTCTCCTACGAGCAGTACTTC. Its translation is CASSRPGQVSYEQYF.

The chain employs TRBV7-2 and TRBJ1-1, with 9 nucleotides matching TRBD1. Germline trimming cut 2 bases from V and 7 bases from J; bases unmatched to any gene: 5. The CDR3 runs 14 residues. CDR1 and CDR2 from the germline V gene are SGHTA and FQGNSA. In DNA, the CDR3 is TGTGCCAGCAGCTTATGGGGGGGACAGGGTGAAGCTTTCTTT. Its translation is CASSLWGGQGEAFF.

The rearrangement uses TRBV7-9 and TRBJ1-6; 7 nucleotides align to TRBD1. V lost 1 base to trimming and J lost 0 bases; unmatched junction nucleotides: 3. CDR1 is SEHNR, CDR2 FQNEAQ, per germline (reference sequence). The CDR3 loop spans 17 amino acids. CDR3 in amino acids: CASSLGDRSSYNSPLHF. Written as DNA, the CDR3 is TGTGCCAGCAGCTTAGGGGACAGAAGCTCCTATAATTCACCCCTCCACTTT.

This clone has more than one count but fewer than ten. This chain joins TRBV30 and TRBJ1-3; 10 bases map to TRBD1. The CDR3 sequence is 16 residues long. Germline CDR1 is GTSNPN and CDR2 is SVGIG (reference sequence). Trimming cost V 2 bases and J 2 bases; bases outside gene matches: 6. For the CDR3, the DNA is TGTGCCTGGAGTCCTCGACAGGGGGCAACTGGAAACACCATATATTTT. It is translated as CAWSPRQGATGNTIYF. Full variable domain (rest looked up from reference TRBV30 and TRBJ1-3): SQTIHQWPATLVQPVGSPLSLECTVEGTSNPNLYWYRQAAGRGLQLLFYSVGIGQISSEVPQNLSASRPQDRQFILSSKKLLLSDSGFYLCAWSPRQGATGNTIYFGEGSWLTVV.

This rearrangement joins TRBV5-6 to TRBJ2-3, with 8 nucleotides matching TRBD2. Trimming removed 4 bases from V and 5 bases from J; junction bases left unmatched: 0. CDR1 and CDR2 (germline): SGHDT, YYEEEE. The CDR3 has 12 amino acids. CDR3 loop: CASSAGGDTQYF. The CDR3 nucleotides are TGTGCCAGCAGCGCGGGGGGAGATACGCAGTATTTT.

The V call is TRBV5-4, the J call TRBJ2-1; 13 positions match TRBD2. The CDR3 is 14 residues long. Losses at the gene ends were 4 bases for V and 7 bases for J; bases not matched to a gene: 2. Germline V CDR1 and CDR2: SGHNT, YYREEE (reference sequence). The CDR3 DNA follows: TGTGCCAGCAGCCCGGGACTAGCGGGAAATGAGCAGTTCTTC. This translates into CASSPGLAGNEQFF.

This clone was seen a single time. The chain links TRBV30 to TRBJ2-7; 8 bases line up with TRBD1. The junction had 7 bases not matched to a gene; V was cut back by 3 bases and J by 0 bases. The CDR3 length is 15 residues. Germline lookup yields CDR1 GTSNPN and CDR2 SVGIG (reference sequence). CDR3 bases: TGTGCCTGGAGGGAGACAGGGGCTGGCTCCTACGAGCAGTACTTC. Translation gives CAWRETGAGSYEQYF. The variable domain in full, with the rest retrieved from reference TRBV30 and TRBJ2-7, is SQTIHQWPATLVQPVGSPLSLECTVEGTSNPNLYWYRQAAGRGLQLLFYSVGIGQISSEVPQNLSASRPQDRQFILSSKKLLLSDSGFYLCAWRETGAGSYEQYFGPGTRLTVT.

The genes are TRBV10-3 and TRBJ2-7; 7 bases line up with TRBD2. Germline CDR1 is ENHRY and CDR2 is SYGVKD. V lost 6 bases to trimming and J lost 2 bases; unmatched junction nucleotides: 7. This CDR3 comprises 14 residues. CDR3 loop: CAISRDYLTYEQYF. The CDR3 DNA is TGTGCCATCAGCCGGGACTATCTTACCTACGAGCAGTACTTC.

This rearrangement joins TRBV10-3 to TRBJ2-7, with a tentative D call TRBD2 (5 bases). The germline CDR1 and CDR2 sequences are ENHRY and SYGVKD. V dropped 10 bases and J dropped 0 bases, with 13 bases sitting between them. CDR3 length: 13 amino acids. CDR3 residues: CASTGGSSYEQYF. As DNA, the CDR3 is TGTGCCAGCACTGGAGGAAGCTCCTACGAGCAGTACTTC.

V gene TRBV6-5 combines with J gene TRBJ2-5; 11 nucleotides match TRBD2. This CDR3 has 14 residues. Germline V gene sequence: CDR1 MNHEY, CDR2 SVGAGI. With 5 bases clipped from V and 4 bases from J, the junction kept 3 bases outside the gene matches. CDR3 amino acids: CASSRLAGRETQYF. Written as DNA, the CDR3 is TGTGCCAGCAGTCGACTAGCGGGGCGAGAGACCCAGTACTTC.

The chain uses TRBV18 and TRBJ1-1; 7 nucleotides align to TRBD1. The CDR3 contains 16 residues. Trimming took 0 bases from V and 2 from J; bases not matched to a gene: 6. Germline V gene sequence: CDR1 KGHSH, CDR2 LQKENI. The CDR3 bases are TGTGCCAGCTCACCACCCGGGACAGCACTTAACACTGAAGCTTTCTTT. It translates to CASSPPGTALNTEAFF.

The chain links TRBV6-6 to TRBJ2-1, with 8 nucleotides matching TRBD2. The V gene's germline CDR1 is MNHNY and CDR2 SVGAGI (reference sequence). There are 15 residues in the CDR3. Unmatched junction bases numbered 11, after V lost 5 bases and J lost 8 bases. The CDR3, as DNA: TGTGCCAGCAGTCACCTCCGCGGACTAGCTGATGAGCAGTTCTTC. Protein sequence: CASSHLRGLADEQFF.

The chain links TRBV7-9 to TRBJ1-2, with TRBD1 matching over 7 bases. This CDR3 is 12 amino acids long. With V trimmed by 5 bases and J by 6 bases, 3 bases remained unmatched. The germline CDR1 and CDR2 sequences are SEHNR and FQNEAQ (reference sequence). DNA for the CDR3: TGTGCCAGCAGCAGTACAGGGGATGGCTACACCTTC. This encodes CASSSTGDGYTF.

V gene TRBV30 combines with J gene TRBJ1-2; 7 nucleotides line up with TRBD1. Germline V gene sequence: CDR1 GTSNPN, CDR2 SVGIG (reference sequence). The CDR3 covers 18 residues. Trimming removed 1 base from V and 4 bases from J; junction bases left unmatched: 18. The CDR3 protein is CAWSGSRTGTKRVYGYTF. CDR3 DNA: TGTGCCTGGAGTGGAAGTCGGACAGGAACAAAAAGAGTCTATGGCTACACCTTC.

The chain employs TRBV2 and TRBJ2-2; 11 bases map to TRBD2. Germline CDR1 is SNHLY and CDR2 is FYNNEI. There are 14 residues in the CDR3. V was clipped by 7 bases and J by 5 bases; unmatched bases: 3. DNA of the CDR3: TGTGCCAGCATAAGGACTAGCGGGACCGGGGAGCTGTTTTTT. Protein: CASIRTSGTGELFF.

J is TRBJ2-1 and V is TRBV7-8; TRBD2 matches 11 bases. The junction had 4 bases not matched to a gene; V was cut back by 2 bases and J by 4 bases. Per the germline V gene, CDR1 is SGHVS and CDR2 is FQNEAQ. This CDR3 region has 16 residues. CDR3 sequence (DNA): TGTGCCAGCAGCTTAAAGGCTAGCGGGGGGTACAATGAGCAGTTCTTC. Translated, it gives CASSLKASGGYNEQFF.

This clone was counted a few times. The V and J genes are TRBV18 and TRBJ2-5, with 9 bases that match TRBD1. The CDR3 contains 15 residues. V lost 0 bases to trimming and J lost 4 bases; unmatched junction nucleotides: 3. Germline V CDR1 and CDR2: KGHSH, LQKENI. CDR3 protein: CASSPPLDRGETQYF. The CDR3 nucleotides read TGTGCCAGCTCACCACCCCTGGACAGGGGAGAGACCCAGTACTTC.

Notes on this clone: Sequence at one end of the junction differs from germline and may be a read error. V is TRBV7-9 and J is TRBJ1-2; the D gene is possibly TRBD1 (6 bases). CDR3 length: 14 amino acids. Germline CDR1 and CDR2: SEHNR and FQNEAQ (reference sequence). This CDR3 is CSSSLGTPGYGYTF. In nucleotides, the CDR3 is TGTTCCAGCAGCTTAGGGACACCAGGATATGGCTACACCTTC. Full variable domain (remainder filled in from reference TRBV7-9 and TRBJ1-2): DTGVSQNPRHKITKRGQNVTFRCDPISEHNRLYWYRQTLGQGPEFLTYFQNEAQLEKSRLLSDRFSAERPKGSFSTLEIQRTEQGDSAMYLCSSSLGTPGYGYTFGSGTRLTVV.

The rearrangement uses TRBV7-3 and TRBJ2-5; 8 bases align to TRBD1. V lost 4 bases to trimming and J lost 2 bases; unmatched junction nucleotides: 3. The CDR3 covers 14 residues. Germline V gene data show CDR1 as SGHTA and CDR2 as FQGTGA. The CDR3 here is CASSSGTGQETQYF. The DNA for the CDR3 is TGTGCCAGCAGCTCCGGGACAGGTCAAGAGACCCAGTACTTC.

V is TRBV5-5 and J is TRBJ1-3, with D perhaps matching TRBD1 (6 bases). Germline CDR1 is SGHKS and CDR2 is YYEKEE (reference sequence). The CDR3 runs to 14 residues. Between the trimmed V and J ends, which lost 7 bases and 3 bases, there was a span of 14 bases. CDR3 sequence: CASQILDSGNTIYF. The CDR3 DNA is TGTGCCAGCCAGATTCTGGACAGTGGAAACACCATATATTTT.

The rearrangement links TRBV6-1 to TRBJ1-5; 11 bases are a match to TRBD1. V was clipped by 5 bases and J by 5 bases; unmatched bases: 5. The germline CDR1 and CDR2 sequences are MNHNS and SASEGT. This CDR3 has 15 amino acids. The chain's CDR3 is CASSWTGGIDQPQHF. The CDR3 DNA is TGTGCCAGCAGTTGGACAGGGGGCATCGATCAGCCCCAGCATTTT.

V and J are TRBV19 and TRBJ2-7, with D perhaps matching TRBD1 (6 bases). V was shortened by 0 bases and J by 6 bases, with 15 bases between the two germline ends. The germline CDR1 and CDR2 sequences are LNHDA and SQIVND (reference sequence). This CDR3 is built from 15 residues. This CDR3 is CASSIDAGEGCEQYF. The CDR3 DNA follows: TGTGCCAGTAGTATAGATGCAGGGGAAGGATGCGAGCAGTACTTC.

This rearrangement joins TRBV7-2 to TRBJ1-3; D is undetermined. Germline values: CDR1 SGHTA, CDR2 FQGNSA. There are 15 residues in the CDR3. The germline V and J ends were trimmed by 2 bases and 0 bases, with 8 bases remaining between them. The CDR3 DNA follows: TGTGCCAGCAGCTTATCAACATTCTCTGGAAACACCATATATTTT. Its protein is CASSLSTFSGNTIYF.

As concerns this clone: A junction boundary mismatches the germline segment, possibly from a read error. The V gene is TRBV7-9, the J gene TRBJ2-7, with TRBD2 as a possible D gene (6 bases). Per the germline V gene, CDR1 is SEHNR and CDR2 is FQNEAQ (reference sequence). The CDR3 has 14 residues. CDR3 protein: CSSSFGTAGVEQYF. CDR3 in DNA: TGTTCCAGCAGCTTCGGGACTGCGGGCGTTGAGCAGTACTTC.

The CDR3 region is CASSHRSHLSYNSPLHF. CDR3 in DNA: TGTGCCAGTAGTCACAGAAGCCACCTCTCCTATAATTCACCCCTCCACTTT. The chain recombines TRBV19 with TRBJ1-6; D is unresolved. Trimming removed 5 bases from V and 0 bases from J, with 14 bases in between. The CDR3 sequence is 17 residues long. Germline CDR1 reads LNHDA; CDR2 reads SQIVND (reference sequence).

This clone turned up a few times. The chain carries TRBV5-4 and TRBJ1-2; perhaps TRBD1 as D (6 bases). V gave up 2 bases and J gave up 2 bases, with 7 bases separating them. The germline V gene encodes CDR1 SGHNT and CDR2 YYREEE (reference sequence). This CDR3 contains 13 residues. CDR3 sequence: CASSLQGNYGYTF. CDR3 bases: TGTGCCAGCAGCTTACAGGGAAACTATGGCTACACCTTC.

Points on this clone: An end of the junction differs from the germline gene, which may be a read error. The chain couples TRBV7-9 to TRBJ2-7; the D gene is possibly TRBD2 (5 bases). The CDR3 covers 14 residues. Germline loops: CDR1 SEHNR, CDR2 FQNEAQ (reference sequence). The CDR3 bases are TGTTCCAGCAGCCGCGGAGGATCCTTCTACGAGCAGTACTTC. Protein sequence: CSSSRGGSFYEQYF.

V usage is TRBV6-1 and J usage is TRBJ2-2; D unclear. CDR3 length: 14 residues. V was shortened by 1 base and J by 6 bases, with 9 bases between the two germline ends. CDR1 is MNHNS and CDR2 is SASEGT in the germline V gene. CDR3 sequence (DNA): TGTGCCAGCAGTGAAGTCACATGGTCCGGGGAGCTGTTTTTT. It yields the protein CASSEVTWSGELFF.

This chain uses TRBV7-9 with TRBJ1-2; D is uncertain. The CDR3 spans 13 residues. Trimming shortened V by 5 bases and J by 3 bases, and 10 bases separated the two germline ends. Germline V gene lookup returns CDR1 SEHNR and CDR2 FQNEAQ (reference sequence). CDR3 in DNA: TGTGCCAGCAGCGGCCGACTTCACTATGGCTACACCTTC. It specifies CASSGRLHYGYTF.